A selection of T cell receptor beta chains follows, all from one sample in a study of CD8+ T cells in alopecia areata. Profiled with immunoSEQ multiplex PCR; TCRdb holds only in-frame clones, not every one. The sample includes a few hundred thousand clones, 67% seen only once; the top ten take 1.2%. The source material was CD4+ T cells sorted from blood, sampled at week 0. These TCRs come from a human donor with alopecia areata. Both conserved end residues are part of each CDR3. D genes are given only for firm matches. Clone size, where shown, is once, few, many, or a class for clones that have expanded.

J,D,V,size,CDR3,DNA
TRBJ2-5,.,TRBV25-1,.,CASSARQVQETQYF,TGTGCCAGCAGTGCCCGACAGGTTCAAGAGACCCAGTACTTC
TRBJ2-5,TRBD1,TRBV5-1,few,CASSGTGGQETQYF,TGCGCCAGCAGCGGCACAGGGGGACAAGAGACCCAGTACTTC
TRBJ1-2,.,TRBV29-1,.,CSVVLVGRGGYTF,TGCAGCGTTGTATTGGTTGGCAGGGGTGGCTACACCTTC
TRBJ2-5,.,TRBV5-1,.,CASSLSGLETQYF,TGCGCCAGCAGCTTGTCGGGGCTGGAGACCCAGTACTTC
TRBJ2-5,.,TRBV28,.,CASSLGLARETQYF,TGTGCCAGCAGTTTAGGGCTAGCGAGAGAGACCCAGTACTTC
TRBJ1-2,.,TRBV27,.,CASRSAPYGYTF,TGTGCCAGCAGATCAGCCCCCTATGGCTACACCTTC
TRBJ1-1,.,TRBV5-1,.,CASSEGTEAFF,TGCGCCAGCAGCGAGGGCACTGAAGCTTTCTTT
TRBJ2-7,TRBD1,TRBV18,.,CASSRDRGDYEQYF,TGTGCCAGCTCACGTGACAGGGGAGACTACGAGCAGTACTTC
TRBJ2-7,TRBD2,TRBV7-2,.,CASSPRTSGGYEQYF,TGTGCCAGCAGCCCTCGGACTAGCGGGGGTTACGAGCAGTACTTC
TRBJ2-1,TRBD1,TRBV9,.,CASSVSGQTHNEQFF,TGTGCCAGCAGCGTATCGGGACAGACCCACAATGAGCAGTTCTTC
TRBJ2-3,.,TRBV7-8,once,CASSLVPGNAQYF,TGTGCCAGCAGCTTAGTCCCAGGGAATGCGCAGTATTTT
TRBJ2-3,TRBD1,TRBV2,few,CASRQGIPTDTQYF,TGTGCCAGCCGACAGGGAATTCCCACAGATACGCAGTATTTT
TRBJ2-5,.,TRBV30,.,CAWSEGGVTQYF,TGTGCCTGGAGTGAGGGTGGGGTCACCCAGTACTTC
TRBJ2-1,TRBD2,TRBV7-9,.,CASSLAAQRGDNEQFF,TGTGCCAGCAGCTTAGCGGCCCAGCGGGGTGACAATGAGCAGTTCTTC
TRBJ2-3,TRBD1,TRBV5-4,.,CASRGGQGRTDTQYF,TGTGCCAGCAGGGGGGGACAGGGACGAACAGATACGCAGTATTTT
TRBJ1-2,.,TRBV29-1,.,CSVLLIGDGYTF,TGCAGCGTTCTCTTGATAGGTGATGGCTACACCTTC
TRBJ1-1,.,TRBV4-3,.,CASSQGWNGRNTEAFF,TGCGCCAGCAGCCAAGGTTGGAACGGCAGAAACACTGAAGCTTTCTTT
TRBJ2-5,.,TRBV5-1,.,CASSSFGGGETQYF,TGCGCCAGCAGCTCTTTCGGGGGCGGGGAGACCCAGTACTTC
TRBJ2-5,.,TRBV2,.,CASKFQETQYF,TGTGCCAGCAAATTCCAAGAGACCCAGTACTTC
TRBJ1-4,.,TRBV29-1,few,CSVKVGEKLFF,TGCAGCGTTAAAGTTGGTGAAAAACTGTTTTTT
TRBJ1-1,.,TRBV15,once,CAIPADSGTEAFF,TGTGCCATCCCAGCGGACAGTGGCACTGAAGCTTTCTTT
TRBJ1-1,.,TRBV18,.,CASSPSGRTEAFF,TGTGCCAGCTCACCATCCGGAAGGACTGAAGCTTTCTTT
TRBJ1-1,TRBD1,TRBV30,once,CAWNNGQGLAAFF,TGTGCCTGGAATAACGGACAGGGTCTAGCAGCTTTCTTT
TRBJ2-3,.,TRBV7-2,once,CASSSYSGTQYF,TGTGCCAGCAGCTCTTATAGCGGAACGCAGTATTTT